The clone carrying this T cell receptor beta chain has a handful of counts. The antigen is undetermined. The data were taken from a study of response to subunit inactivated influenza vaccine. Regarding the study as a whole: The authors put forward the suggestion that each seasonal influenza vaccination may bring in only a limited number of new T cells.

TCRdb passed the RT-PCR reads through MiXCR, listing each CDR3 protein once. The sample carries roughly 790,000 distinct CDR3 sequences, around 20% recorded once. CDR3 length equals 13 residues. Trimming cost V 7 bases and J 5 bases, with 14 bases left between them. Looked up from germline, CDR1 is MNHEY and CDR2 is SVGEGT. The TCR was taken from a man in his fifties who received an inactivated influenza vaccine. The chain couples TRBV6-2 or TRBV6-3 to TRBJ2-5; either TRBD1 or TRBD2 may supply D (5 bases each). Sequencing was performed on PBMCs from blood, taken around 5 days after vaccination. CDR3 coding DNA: TGTGCCAGCATCTGGGGACCTGGGGAGACCCAGTACTTC. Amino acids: CASIWGPGETQYF.